The clone carrying this T cell receptor (beta chain) was counted only a few times. This sample is drawn from a study of blood T cells in healthy people across ages. The CDR3 consists of 16 residues. Between the trimmed V and J ends, which lost 5 bases and 10 bases, there was a span of 24 bases. Germline V gives CDR1 SEHNR, CDR2 FQNEAQ (reference sequence). A sample-barcoded 5' primer and a J-beta primer mix were used in a second PCR of roughly 7 to 11 cycles. Each CDR3 protein is one row after TCRdb ran MiXCR on the 5' RACE reads. The sample has 1,500,000 or so distinct CDR3 sequences; less than 45% are singletons. Donor samples were obtained from healthy Caucasian individuals from Russia, aged about 6 to 90.

The specimen was blood. The chain recombines TRBV7-9 with TRBJ2-1; maybe TRBD1 (6 bases). This sequence was found in a woman between 18 and 30 years old in good health. The CDR3, as DNA: TGTGCCAGCAGCCCGGGACACGGACTCCTCTCCTACGAGCAGTTCTTC. Translation gives CASSPGHGLLSYEQFF.